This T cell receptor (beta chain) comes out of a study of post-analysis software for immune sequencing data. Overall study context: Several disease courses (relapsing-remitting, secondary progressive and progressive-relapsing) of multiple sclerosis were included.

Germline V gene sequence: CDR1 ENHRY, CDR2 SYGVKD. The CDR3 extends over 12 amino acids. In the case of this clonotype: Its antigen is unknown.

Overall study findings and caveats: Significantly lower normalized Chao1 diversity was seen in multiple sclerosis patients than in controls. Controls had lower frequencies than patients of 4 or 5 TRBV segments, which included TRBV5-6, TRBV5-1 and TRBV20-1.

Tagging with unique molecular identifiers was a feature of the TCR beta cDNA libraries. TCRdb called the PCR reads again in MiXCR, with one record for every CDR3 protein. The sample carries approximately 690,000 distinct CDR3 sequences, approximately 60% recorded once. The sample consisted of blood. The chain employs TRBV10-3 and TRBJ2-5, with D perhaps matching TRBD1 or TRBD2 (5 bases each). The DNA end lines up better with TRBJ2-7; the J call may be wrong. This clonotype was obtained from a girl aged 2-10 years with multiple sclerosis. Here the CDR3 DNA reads TGTGCCATCAGTGAGAAGGGGAGCGAGCAGTACTTC. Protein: CAISEKGSEQYF.